The next 18 T cell receptor beta chains were all read from a single sample in a study of shared clonotypes between healthy human individuals. The protocol was immunoSEQ multiplex PCR, while the TCRdb copy is restricted to in-frame clones and leaves out a portion. The repertoire holds roughly 2.4 million clones, with almost 96% as singletons. Sample: naive CD4+ T cells sorted from blood. Subset defined: CD45RA+ positively selected. These receptors were taken from a man aged 18 to 30 in good health.

V and J are TRBV30 and TRBJ1-4, with D maybe TRBD1 (5 bases). Germline CDR1 GTSNPN, CDR2 SVGIG (reference sequence). V dropped 1 base and J dropped 4 bases, with 16 bases sitting between them. The CDR3 length is 16 residues. DNA for the CDR3: TGTGCCTGGAGTGGAATGCGGGGCAGAGGTAATGAAAAACTGTTTTTT. This encodes CAWSGMRGRGNEKLFF.

This chain joins TRBV18 and TRBJ2-4; D not certain. Germline V CDR1 and CDR2: KGHSH, LQKENI. The CDR3 is made up of 12 amino acids. With 4 bases removed from V and 8 bases from J, the gap between germline ends came to 9 bases. CDR3 DNA: TGTGCCAGCTCACAACGGCAAGACATTCAGTACTTC. Its protein is CASSQRQDIQYF.

V is TRBV5-6 and J is TRBJ1-6; 11 nucleotides agree with TRBD1. CDR3 length: 17 residues. The trim removed 0 bases at V and 9 bases at J, leaving 8 bases unmatched. Per the germline V gene, CDR1 is SGHDT and CDR2 is YYEEEE. CDR3 region: CASSLGAGTGGGSPLHF. CDR3 nucleotides: TGTGCCAGCAGCTTGGGAGCCGGGACAGGGGGAGGTTCACCCCTCCACTTT.

This chain joins TRBV6-6 and TRBJ2-1; 13 nucleotides agree with TRBD2. Germline V lookup: CDR1 MNHNY, CDR2 SVGAGI (reference sequence). The CDR3 consists of 15 residues. With V trimmed by 6 bases and J by 7 bases, 6 bases remained unmatched. CDR3 in DNA: TGTGCCAGCAGCCTACTAGCGGGAGGGGGGAATGAGCAGTTCTTC. Its translation is CASSLLAGGGNEQFF.

The J gene is TRBJ1-2, the V gene TRBV2, with a possible D match to TRBD1 (5 bases). Trimming pared 8 bases from V and 1 base from J, leaving 11 bases between. This CDR3 has 13 amino acids. The germline V gene has CDR1 SNHLY and CDR2 FYNNEI. In nucleotides, the CDR3 is TGTGCCAGCCCAGGGATCCTTAACTATGGCTACACCTTC. As protein: CASPGILNYGYTF.

The rearrangement uses TRBV30 and TRBJ2-3, with a tentative D call TRBD2 (6 bases). V was shortened by 6 bases and J by 1 base, with 11 bases between the two germline ends. The germline CDR1 and CDR2 sequences are GTSNPN and SVGIG (reference sequence). The CDR3 contains 13 residues. CDR3 in DNA: TGTGCCTGTTCAGCGGGCGGCACAGATACGCAGTATTTT. Its translation is CACSAGGTDTQYF.

The V call is TRBV19, the J call TRBJ2-3, with TRBD2 matching over 7 bases. The CDR3 length is 17 residues. Germline CDR1 reads LNHDA; CDR2 reads SQIVND (reference sequence). With V trimmed by 5 bases and J by 0 bases, 11 bases remained unmatched. The CDR3 nucleotides are TGTGCCAGTAGTGGGGCTCCCGGGGGGACTAGCACAGATACGCAGTATTTT. Its protein is CASSGAPGGTSTDTQYF. The full variable domain, its missing parts supplied by reference TRBV19 and TRBJ2-3, is DGGITQSPKYLFRKEGQNVTLSCEQNLNHDAMYWYRQDPGQGLRLIYYSQIVNDFQKGDIAEGYSVSREKKESFPLTVTSAQKNPTAFYLCASSGAPGGTSTDTQYFGPGTRLTVL.

This clone was observed once. Here the CDR3 DNA reads TGCGCCAGCAGCCAAGAGTCGGCGAACACTGAAGCTTTCTTT. It is translated as CASSQESANTEAFF. The chain links TRBV4-1 to TRBJ1-1; the D is unclear. The ends were cut back, 0 bases at V and 1 base at J, with 6 bases in the middle. The CDR3 is 14 amino acids. The V gene's germline CDR1 is MGHRA and CDR2 YSYEKL.

This chain links TRBV2 with TRBJ1-4; TRBD1 might be the D (5 bases). V was pared by 7 bases and J by 4 bases, with 13 bases between. The CDR3 consists of 14 residues. The germline V gene has CDR1 SNHLY and CDR2 FYNNEI. The CDR3 here is CASTDGTFNEKLFF. Here the CDR3 DNA reads TGTGCCAGCACCGACGGGACCTTTAATGAAAAACTGTTTTTT.

V and J are TRBV7-2 and TRBJ2-3; the D gene could be TRBD1 or TRBD2 (5 bases each). V was clipped by 5 bases and J by 0 bases, with 15 bases between them. The CDR3 consists of 16 residues. Germline values: CDR1 SGHTA, CDR2 FQGNSA. CDR3 nucleotides: TGTGCCAGCAGCCCACGCTGGGACCTGAGCACAGATACGCAGTATTTT. Translated: CASSPRWDLSTDTQYF.

The genes are TRBV5-4 and TRBJ2-5; 10 bases match TRBD2. The V gene end was trimmed by 5 bases and the J gene end by 1 base; junction bases not matched to a gene: 8. CDR3 size: 16 residues. The germline CDR1 and CDR2 sequences are SGHNT and YYREEE (reference sequence). The CDR3 nucleotides read TGTGCCAGCAGTCTGGCACAGCGGGAGGGCCAAGAGACCCAGTACTTC. Translating it yields CASSLAQREGQETQYF.

This chain's CDR3 is CASSGGGRASEQFF. The CDR3 nucleotides are TGCGCCAGCAGCGGGGGCGGGAGGGCCTCGGAGCAGTTCTTC. V usage is TRBV5-1 and J usage is TRBJ2-1, with 9 bases fitting TRBD2. Germline trimming cut 4 bases from V and 10 bases from J; bases unmatched to any gene: 9. This CDR3 spans 14 amino acids. Germline V gene sequence: CDR1 SGHRS, CDR2 YFSETQ.

This rearrangement joins TRBV5-4 to TRBJ2-1; D unclear. Deletions cut 4 bases from V and 5 bases from J, with 16 bases between. Germline V CDR1 and CDR2: SGHNT, YYREEE (reference sequence). The CDR3 runs 15 residues. The CDR3, as DNA: TGTGCCAGCAGCCCCGACCCAGGATCAGACAATGAGCAGTTCTTC. This gives the protein CASSPDPGSDNEQFF. The variable domain in full, with the rest retrieved from reference TRBV5-4 and TRBJ2-1, is ETGVTQSPTHLIKTRGQQVTLRCSSQSGHNTVSWYQQALGQGPQFIFQYYREEENGRGNFPPRFSGLQFPNYSSELNVNALELDDSALYLCASSPDPGSDNEQFFGPGTRLTVL.

CDR3 DNA: TGTGCCAGCAGCTTGGACCCAGACAGTCACGAGCAGTACTTC. Its protein is CASSLDPDSHEQYF. The chain is built from TRBV5-4 and TRBJ2-7; tentative D call: TRBD1 (5 bases). The CDR3 has 14 amino acids. The V and J ends lost 0 bases and 5 bases respectively, with 12 bases between them. CDR1 and CDR2 (germline): SGHNT, YYREEE (reference sequence).

The genes are TRBV5-4 and TRBJ2-2; 10 bases fit TRBD2. The length of the CDR3 is 16 residues. Germline V gene sequence: CDR1 SGHNT, CDR2 YYREEE (reference sequence). The J segment lost 1 base and the V segment lost 0 bases, leaving 0 bases of the junction unmatched. CDR3 amino acids: CASSLVAGGNTGELFF. The CDR3 DNA reads as TGTGCCAGCAGCTTGGTAGCGGGGGGGAACACCGGGGAGCTGTTTTTT.

The chain combines TRBV5-1 with TRBJ1-5; TRBD1 might be the D (5 bases). CDR1 is SGHRS and CDR2 is YFSETQ in the germline V gene. The germline V and J ends were trimmed by 4 bases and 8 bases, with 16 bases remaining between them. The CDR3 runs to 14 residues. The CDR3 region is CASSPGTRGEPQHF. Here the CDR3 DNA reads TGCGCCAGCAGCCCAGGGACCCGTGGTGAGCCCCAGCATTTT.

This CDR3 reads CASSFGAGGYEQYF. In DNA form, the CDR3 reads TGTGCCAGCAGCTTCGGAGCGGGAGGCTACGAGCAGTACTTC. The gene calls are TRBV7-2 and TRBJ2-7; 9 bases fit TRBD2. The CDR3 totals 14 residues. The V gene end was trimmed by 3 bases and the J gene end by 3 bases; junction bases not matched to a gene: 3. Germline CDR1 and CDR2: SGHTA and FQGNSA.

V and J are TRBV5-1 and TRBJ1-5, with D tentatively TRBD1 (5 bases). The V gene lost 4 bases and the J gene lost 2 bases, with 10 bases spanning the gap. The germline CDR1 and CDR2 sequences are SGHRS and YFSETQ. The CDR3 is made up of 14 amino acids. This chain's CDR3 is CASSITGGNQPQHF. The CDR3 nucleotides read TGCGCCAGCAGCATAACAGGCGGCAATCAGCCCCAGCATTTT.